Sequencing of this TCR beta chain was carried out in a study of spatial heterogeneity in lung cancer. TCRdb reprocessed the 5' RACE reads via MiXCR and lists one record per CDR3 protein. Here the sample spans 95,000 or so distinct CDR3 sequences, around 8.6% being singletons. V was cut by 0 bases and J by 8 bases, with 11 bases left in between. The germline CDR1 and CDR2 sequences are SGHTA and FQGNSA. The CDR3 is 14 amino acids. Time point denoted: sample taken at primary tumor resection. Extraction of whole RNA from tumor, nontumor lung or frozen PBMC preceded unsorted sequencing. This clonotype was sampled from a male donor with early-stage non-small cell lung cancer. The specimen comprised PBMCs, sampled at surgery. The J gene is TRBJ2-1, the V gene TRBV7-2; D possibly corresponds to TRBD2 (5 bases). The CDR3 spells CASSLAGLAYEQFF. CDR3 nucleotide sequence: TGTGCCAGCAGCTTAGCCGGGCTAGCTTATGAGCAGTTCTTC.